Sequencing of this T cell receptor beta chain was carried out in a study of cytomegalovirus exposure and HLA in healthy donors. Study-level results: Excluded: some indistinguishable V segments such as TRBV6-2 and TRBV6-3. The authors later found TCR association rates varying by HLA locus, with DRB1 most and HLA-C fewest. In a later analysis, the majority of CMV-associated beta chains seemingly showed HLA restriction.

It was with 60 Vbeta and 13 Jbeta primers that the PCR ran. TCRdb's table, derived via immunoSEQ multiplex PCR, lists solely in-frame clones and lacks some. The data show approximately 170,000 clones, around 83% seen once. About this clone: Its cognate antigen is unknown.

Trimming cost V 4 bases and J 1 base; bases outside gene matches: 9. The CDR3 has 16 amino acids. CDR1 SGHNT and CDR2 YYREEE come from the germline V gene (reference sequence). The sequenced material came from PBMCs. The chain uses TRBV5-4 and TRBJ1-1, with 8 bases that match TRBD1. The sequence came from a man in his thirties or forties in good health and CMV-seropositive. The CDR3 nucleotides are TGTGCCAGCAGCCCTGACAGGGGACGACGGAACACTGAAGCTTTCTTT. As protein: CASSPDRGRRNTEAFF.